These 21 T cell receptor beta chains were sequenced from one sample in a study of T cells in Graves' hyperthyroidism and ophthalmopathy. TCR beta CDR3 sequences were amplified from RNA transcripts. First-round RT-PCR of the TCR CDR3 relied on the HTBI primer set. A single record per CDR3 protein comes from TCRdb applying MiXCR to the multiplex PCR reads. The profile shows about 660,000 distinct CDR3 sequences, about 45% of them singletons. The sample comprised peripheral blood or thyroid tissue (not recorded which). The receptors derive from an adult man with Graves' disease, either hyperthyroidism or ophthalmopathy (not recorded which).

This rearrangement joins TRBV7-9 to TRBJ1-2; maybe TRBD1 (5 bases). The CDR3 length is 13 residues. V lost 3 bases to trimming and J lost 6 bases, with 11 bases between them. Per germline, CDR1 SEHNR and CDR2 FQNEAQ (reference sequence). CDR3 in amino acids: CASSFEGGDGYTF. For the CDR3, the DNA is TGTGCCAGCAGCTTTGAGGGAGGGGATGGCTACACCTTC.

This rearrangement joins TRBV29-1 to TRBJ2-5; 7 nucleotides agree with TRBD1. Germline values: CDR1 SQVTM, CDR2 ANQGSEA. The CDR3 spans 14 residues. V trimming: 6 bases; J trimming: 4 bases; junction bases outside the gene matches: 11. CDR3 in amino acids: CSVRRQGARETQYF. CDR3 bases: TGCAGCGTGAGGCGACAGGGAGCAAGAGAGACCCAGTACTTC. Based on the CDR3 plus reference TRBV29-1 and TRBJ2-5, the full variable domain is SAVISQKPSRDICQRGTSLTIQCQVDSQVTMMFWYRQQPGQSLTLIATANQGSEATYESGFVIDKFPISRPNLTFSTLTVSNMSPEDSSIYLCSVRRQGARETQYFGPGTRLLVL.

The V and J genes are TRBV12-3 or TRBV12-4 and TRBJ1-4; 8 nucleotides match TRBD1. V trimming: 5 bases; J trimming: 7 bases; junction bases outside the gene matches: 9. The CDR3 sequence is 15 residues long. The CDR3 spells CASSATDRGGEKLFF. The CDR3 coding sequence is TGTGCCAGCAGTGCAACTGACAGGGGAGGTGAAAAACTGTTTTTT.

This clonotype was seen at least ten times. V is TRBV13 and J is TRBJ1-5; no clear D gene. V was clipped by 0 bases and J by 6 bases, with 6 bases between them. The CDR3 runs to 13 residues. The germline V gene encodes CDR1 PRHDT and CDR2 FYEKMQ (reference sequence). The CDR3 spells CASSLGLSQPQHF. CDR3 nucleotide sequence: TGTGCCAGCAGCTTAGGCCTTAGTCAGCCCCAGCATTTT.

Concerning this clonotype: Given a much more abundant clone one base away, this may be a read error. J is TRBJ2-2 and V is TRBV7-9, with D possibly being TRBD2 (5 bases). The CDR3 totals 16 residues. The germline gives CDR1 SEHNR, CDR2 FQNEAQ (reference sequence). V was trimmed by 4 bases and J by 7 bases, leaving 19 bases between them. The CDR3 reads CASSSTPLRENGELFF. CDR3 DNA sequence: TGTGCCAGCAGCTCAACCCCCCTCCGGGAAAACGGGGAGCTGTTTTTT.

This clonotype has ten or more counts. The CDR3 here is CASSPRNIEQYF. CDR3 bases: TGTGCCAGCAGCCCCCGCAACATCGAGCAGTACTTC. This sequence joins TRBV11-2 and TRBJ2-7; D gene uncertain. The length of the CDR3 is 12 residues. V dropped 5 bases and J dropped 6 bases, with 11 bases sitting between them. Germline CDR1 reads SGHAT; CDR2 reads FQNNGV.

The V gene is TRBV7-3, the J gene TRBJ2-5, with D perhaps matching TRBD1 or TRBD2 (5 bases each). Trimming pared 1 base from V and 9 bases from J, leaving 15 bases between. The CDR3 covers 14 residues. Germline V gives CDR1 SGHTA, CDR2 FQGTGA. The CDR3 DNA reads TGTGCCAGCAGCTTAAGTGGGGGAGCGGAGGCCCAGTACTTC. Its protein product is CASSLSGGAEAQYF.

CDR3 amino acids: CASSLGQGPYGYTF. The CDR3 nucleotides read TGTGCCAGCAGCTTGGGACAGGGGCCGTATGGCTACACCTTC. This chain joins TRBV7-2 and TRBJ1-2; 10 nucleotides line up with TRBD1. This CDR3 region has 14 residues. Per germline, CDR1 SGHTA and CDR2 FQGNSA. Germline trimming cut 3 bases from V and 5 bases from J; bases unmatched to any gene: 3.

The chain couples TRBV25-1 to TRBJ1-1; weak D call: TRBD1 (5 bases). Germline V gene lookup returns CDR1 MGHDK and CDR2 SYGVNS. This CDR3 is built from 17 residues. The V gene lost 5 bases and the J gene lost 1 base, with 20 bases spanning the gap. The CDR3 DNA follows: TGTGCCAGCAGTTACATCGCTTACGACAGAGCGAACACTGAAGCTTTCTTT. Its translation is CASSYIAYDRANTEAFF.

The rearrangement uses TRBV7-8 and TRBJ1-3; D uncertain. The CDR3 loop spans 15 amino acids. Between the trimmed V and J ends, which lost 6 bases and 0 bases, there was a span of 12 bases. Germline CDR1 reads SGHVS; CDR2 reads FQNEAQ. The CDR3 sequence is CASRSTGSSGNTIYF. Written as DNA, the CDR3 is TGTGCCAGCAGGTCCACTGGGAGCTCTGGAAACACCATATATTTT.

This chain joins TRBV10-3 and TRBJ1-2, with 8 nucleotides matching TRBD1. J lost 3 bases, V lost 6 bases, and 3 bases had no gene match. The length of the CDR3 is 13 residues. Germline values: CDR1 ENHRY, CDR2 SYGVKD. DNA of the CDR3: TGTGCCATCAGAGAGGGACAGGACTATGGCTACACCTTC. This translates into CAIREGQDYGYTF.

V and J are TRBV20-1 and TRBJ1-2; D is undetermined. CDR3 size: 11 residues. Germline V lookup: CDR1 DFQATT, CDR2 SNEGSKA (reference sequence). V shed 6 bases and J shed 3 bases, with 8 bases lying between them. CDR3 region: CSAITDYGYTF. Here the CDR3 DNA reads TGCAGTGCAATTACCGACTATGGCTACACCTTC.

This clonotype was seen a single time. V is TRBV6-5 and J is TRBJ1-6; no firm D call. Between the trimmed V and J ends, which lost 8 bases and 5 bases, there was a span of 10 bases. The CDR3 contains 13 residues. CDR1 and CDR2 from the germline V gene are MNHEY and SVGAGI. CDR3 protein: CASGERDNSPLHF. The CDR3 region has the DNA TGTGCCAGCGGAGAACGGGATAATTCACCCCTCCACTTT.

For this clonotype: At one end, the junction sequence differs from germline, possibly due to a read error. This rearrangement joins TRBV4-1 to TRBJ1-4; 7 nucleotides agree with TRBD1. CDR1 is MGHRA, CDR2 YSYEKL, per germline. CDR3 size: 15 residues. CDR3 nucleotides: TGTGCCAGCAGCGTGGAAGGGGGCTTTGGGGAAAAACTGTTTTTT. Protein: CASSVEGGFGEKLFF.

This rearrangement joins TRBV20-1 to TRBJ2-7; 7 bases agree with TRBD1. The CDR3 consists of 13 residues. Germline values: CDR1 DFQATT, CDR2 SNEGSKA (reference sequence). J was trimmed by 2 bases and V by 7 bases; bases with no gene match: 8. CDR3 residues: CSVTGQRAYEQYF. In DNA form, the CDR3 reads TGCAGTGTGACGGGACAGAGGGCCTACGAGCAGTACTTC.

The chain carries TRBV20-1 and TRBJ2-7; 9 bases are a match to TRBD2. The CDR3 is made up of 15 amino acids. The germline CDR1 and CDR2 sequences are DFQATT and SNEGSKA (reference sequence). The junction had 8 bases not matched to a gene; V was cut back by 5 bases and J by 0 bases. CDR3 DNA sequence: TGCAGTGCTGGACGACTAGCGGAGAGCTCCTACGAGCAGTACTTC. Protein sequence: CSAGRLAESSYEQYF.

This chain's CDR3 is CASSSVTGSTYEQYF. The CDR3 region has the DNA TGTGCCAGCAGTTCCGTGACAGGGAGTACTTACGAGCAGTACTTC. V and J are TRBV6-5 and TRBJ2-7, with 7 positions matching TRBD1. The CDR3 is 15 amino acids. Germline values: CDR1 MNHEY, CDR2 SVGAGI. Trimming cost V 4 bases and J 4 bases; bases outside gene matches: 10.

This clonotype came up many times. The J gene is TRBJ1-2, the V gene TRBV9, with D hard to call. The length of the CDR3 is 12 residues. Trimming cost V 0 bases and J 7 bases, with 7 bases left between them. Germline V lookup: CDR1 SGDLS, CDR2 YYNGEE. The chain's CDR3 is CASSVGQAGYTF. In DNA, the CDR3 is TGTGCCAGCAGCGTAGGGCAGGCTGGCTACACCTTC.

Remarks on this clonotype: The germline gene is not matched at one end of the junction; a read error may be the cause. V gene TRBV7-3 combines with J gene TRBJ2-6; 7 positions agree with TRBD2. In germline, CDR1 is SGHTA, CDR2 FQGTGA. CDR3 length equals 16 residues. The CDR3 is CAGSLARETGANVLTF. The CDR3, as DNA: TGTGCCGGCAGCTTAGCGCGGGAGACAGGGGCCAACGTCCTGACTTTC.

This clonotype was detected ten times or more. The gene calls are TRBV7-9 and TRBJ1-1, with D possibly matching TRBD1 (5 bases). The CDR3 length is 14 residues. Trimming cost V 1 base and J 6 bases, with 12 bases left between them. Germline V lookup: CDR1 SEHNR, CDR2 FQNEAQ (reference sequence). CDR3 nucleotides: TGTGCCAGCAGCTTAGGGCAGGGACGGCCTGAAGCTTTCTTT. It specifies CASSLGQGRPEAFF.

This clonotype was seen a few times. The CDR3: CASSPDPSGASKTQYF. The CDR3 DNA follows: TGTGCCAGCAGCCCGGACCCAAGCGGGGCATCAAAGACCCAGTACTTC. The chain carries TRBV12-3 or TRBV12-4 and TRBJ2-5; the match to TRBD2 covers 7 bases. There are 16 residues in the CDR3. V trimming: 6 bases; J trimming: 6 bases; junction bases outside the gene matches: 16.